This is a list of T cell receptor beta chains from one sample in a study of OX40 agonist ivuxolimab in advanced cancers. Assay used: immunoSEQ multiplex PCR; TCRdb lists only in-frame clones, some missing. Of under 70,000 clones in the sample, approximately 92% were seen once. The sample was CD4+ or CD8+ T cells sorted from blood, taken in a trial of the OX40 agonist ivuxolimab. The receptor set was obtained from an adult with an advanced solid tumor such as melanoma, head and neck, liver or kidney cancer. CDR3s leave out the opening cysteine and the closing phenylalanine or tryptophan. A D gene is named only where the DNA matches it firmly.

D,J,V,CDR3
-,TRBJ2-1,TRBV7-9,ASSLGRGDYNEQF
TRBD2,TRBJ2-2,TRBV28,ASSLLAGTNTGELF
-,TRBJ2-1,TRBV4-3,ASSQGTDSYNEQF
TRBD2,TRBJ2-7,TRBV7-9,ASSPGLAGGNYEQY
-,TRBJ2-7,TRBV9,ASSVAPGGSYEQY
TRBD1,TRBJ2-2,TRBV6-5,ASSQWTGYTGELF
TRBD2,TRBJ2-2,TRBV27,ASSFGLAFTLDTGELF
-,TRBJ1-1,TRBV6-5,ASSYLERAEAF
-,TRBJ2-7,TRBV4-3,ASSQGLSYEQY
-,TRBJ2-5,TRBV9,ASSVGTAGETQY
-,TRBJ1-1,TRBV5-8,ASPLLIGMNTEAF
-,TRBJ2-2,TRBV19,ASMQWSHTGELF